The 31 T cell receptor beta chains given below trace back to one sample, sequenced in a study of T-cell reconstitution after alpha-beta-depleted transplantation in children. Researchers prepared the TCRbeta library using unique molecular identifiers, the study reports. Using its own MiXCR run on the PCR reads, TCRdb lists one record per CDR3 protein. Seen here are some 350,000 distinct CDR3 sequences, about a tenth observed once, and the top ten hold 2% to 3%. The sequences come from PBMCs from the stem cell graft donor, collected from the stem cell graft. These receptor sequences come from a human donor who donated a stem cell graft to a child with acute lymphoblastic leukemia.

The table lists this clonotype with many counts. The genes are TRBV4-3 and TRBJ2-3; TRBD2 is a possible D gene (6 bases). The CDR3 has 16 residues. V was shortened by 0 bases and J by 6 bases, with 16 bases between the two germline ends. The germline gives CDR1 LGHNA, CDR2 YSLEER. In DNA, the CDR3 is TGCGCCAGCAGCCAAGATCTAGCGCGAGGCTTGGATACGCAGTATTTT. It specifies CASSQDLARGLDTQYF.

In DNA, the CDR3 is TGCGCCAGCAGCTTGGTCCGCGGGAGGCTGGGGAATGAGCAGTTCTTC. Protein product: CASSLVRGRLGNEQFF. V usage is TRBV5-1 and J usage is TRBJ2-1; 8 bases agree with TRBD2. CDR1 SGHRS and CDR2 YFSETQ come from the germline V gene. Germline trimming cut 0 bases from V and 7 bases from J; bases unmatched to any gene: 9. This CDR3 has 16 amino acids. Together with reference TRBV5-1 and TRBJ2-1, the CDR3 gives the full variable domain: KAGVTQTPRYLIKTRGQQVTLSCSPISGHRSVSWYQQTPGQGLQFLFEYFSETQRNKGNFPGRFSGRQFSNSRSEMNVSTLELGDSALYLCASSLVRGRLGNEQFFGPGTRLTVL.

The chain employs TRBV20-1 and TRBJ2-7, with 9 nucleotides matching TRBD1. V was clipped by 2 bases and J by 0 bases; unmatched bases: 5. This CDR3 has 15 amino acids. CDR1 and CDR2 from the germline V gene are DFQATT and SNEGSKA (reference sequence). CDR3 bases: TGCAGTGCTAGAACCGGGACAGGGAACTCCTACGAGCAGTACTTC. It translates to CSARTGTGNSYEQYF.

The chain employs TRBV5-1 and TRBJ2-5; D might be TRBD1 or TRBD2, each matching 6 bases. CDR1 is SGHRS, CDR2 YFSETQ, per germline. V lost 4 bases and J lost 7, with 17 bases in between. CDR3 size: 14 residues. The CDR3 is CASSIRQDGGTQYF. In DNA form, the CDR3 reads TGCGCCAGCAGCATACGACAGGACGGGGGGACCCAGTACTTC.

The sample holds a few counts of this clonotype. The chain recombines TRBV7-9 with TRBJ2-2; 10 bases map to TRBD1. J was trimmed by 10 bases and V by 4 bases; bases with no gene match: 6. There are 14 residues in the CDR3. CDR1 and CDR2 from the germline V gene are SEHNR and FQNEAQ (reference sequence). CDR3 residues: CASSSGTGVKELFF. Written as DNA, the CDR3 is TGTGCCAGCAGCTCCGGGACAGGGGTTAAGGAGCTGTTTTTT.

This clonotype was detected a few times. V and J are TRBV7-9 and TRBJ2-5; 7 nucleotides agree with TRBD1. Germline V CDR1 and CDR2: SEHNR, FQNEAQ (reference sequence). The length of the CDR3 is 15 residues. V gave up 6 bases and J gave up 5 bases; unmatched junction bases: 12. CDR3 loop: CASSPSFMTGETQYF. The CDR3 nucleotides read TGTGCCAGCAGTCCGTCCTTCATGACAGGGGAGACCCAGTACTTC.

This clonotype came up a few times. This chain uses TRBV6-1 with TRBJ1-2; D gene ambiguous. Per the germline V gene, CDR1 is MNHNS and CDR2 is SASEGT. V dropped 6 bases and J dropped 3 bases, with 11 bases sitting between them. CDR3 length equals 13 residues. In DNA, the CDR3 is TGTGCCAGCAGAATCGACCGCGACTATGGCTACACCTTC. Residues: CASRIDRDYGYTF.

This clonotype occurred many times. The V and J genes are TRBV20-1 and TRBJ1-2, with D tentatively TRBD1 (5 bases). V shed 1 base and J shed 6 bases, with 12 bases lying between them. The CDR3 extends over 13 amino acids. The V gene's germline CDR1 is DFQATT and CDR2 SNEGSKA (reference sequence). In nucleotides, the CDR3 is TGCAGTGCTAGAGGCGGCCAGGGAGATGGCTACACCTTC. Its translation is CSARGGQGDGYTF.

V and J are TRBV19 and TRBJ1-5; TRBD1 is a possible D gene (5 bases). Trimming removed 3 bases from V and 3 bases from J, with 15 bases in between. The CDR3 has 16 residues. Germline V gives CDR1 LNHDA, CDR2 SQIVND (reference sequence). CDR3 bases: TGTGCCAGTAGTATCTTTCCGGACACTTCCAATCAGCCCCAGCATTTT. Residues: CASSIFPDTSNQPQHF.

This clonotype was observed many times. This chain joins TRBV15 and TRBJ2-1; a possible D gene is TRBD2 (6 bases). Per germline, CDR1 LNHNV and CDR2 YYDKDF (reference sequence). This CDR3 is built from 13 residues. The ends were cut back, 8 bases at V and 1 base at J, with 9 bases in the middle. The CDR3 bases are TGTGCCACCCGGGACTTTTCCTACAATGAGCAGTTCTTC. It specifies CATRDFSYNEQFF.

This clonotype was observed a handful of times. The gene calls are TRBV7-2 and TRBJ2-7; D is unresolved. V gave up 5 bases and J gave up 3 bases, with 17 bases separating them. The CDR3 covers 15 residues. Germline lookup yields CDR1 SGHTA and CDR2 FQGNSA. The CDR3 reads CASSPSGLPFYEQYF. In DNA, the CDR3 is TGTGCCAGCAGCCCCTCCGGGCTTCCCTTCTACGAGCAGTACTTC.

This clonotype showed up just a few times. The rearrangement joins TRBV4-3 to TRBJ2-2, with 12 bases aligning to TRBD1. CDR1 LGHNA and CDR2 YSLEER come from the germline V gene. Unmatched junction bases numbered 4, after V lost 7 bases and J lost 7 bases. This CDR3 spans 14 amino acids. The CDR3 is CASNRDRGLGELFF. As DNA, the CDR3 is TGCGCCAGCAACCGGGACAGGGGGCTCGGGGAGCTGTTTTTT.

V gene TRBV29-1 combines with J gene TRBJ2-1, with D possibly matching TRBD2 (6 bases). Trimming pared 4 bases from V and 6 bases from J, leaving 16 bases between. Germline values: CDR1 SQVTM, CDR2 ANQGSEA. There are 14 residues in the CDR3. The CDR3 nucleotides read TGCAGCGTTGTTGGCGGGAAGTACACCAATGAGCAGTTCTTC. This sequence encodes CSVVGGKYTNEQFF.

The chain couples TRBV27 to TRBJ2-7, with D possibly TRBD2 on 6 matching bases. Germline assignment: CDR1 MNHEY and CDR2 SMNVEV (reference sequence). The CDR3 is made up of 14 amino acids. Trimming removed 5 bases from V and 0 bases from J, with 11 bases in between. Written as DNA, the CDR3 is TGTGCCAGCAGTCGGGACTCCAACTCCTACGAGCAGTACTTC. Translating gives CASSRDSNSYEQYF.

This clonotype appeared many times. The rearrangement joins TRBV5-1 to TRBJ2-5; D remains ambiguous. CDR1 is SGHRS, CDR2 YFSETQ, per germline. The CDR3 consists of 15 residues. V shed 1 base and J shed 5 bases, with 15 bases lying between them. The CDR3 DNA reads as TGCGCCAGCAGCTTGCTATCGCAGTCCGGCGAGACCCAGTACTTC. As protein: CASSLLSQSGETQYF.

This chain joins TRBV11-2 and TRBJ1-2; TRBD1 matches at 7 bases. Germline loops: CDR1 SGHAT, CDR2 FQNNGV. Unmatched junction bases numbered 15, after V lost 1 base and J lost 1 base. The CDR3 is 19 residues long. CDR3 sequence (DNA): TGTGCCAGCAGCTTAGGACTTGGAGGGGGCGCGACGGGTAACTATGGCTACACCTTC. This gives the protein CASSLGLGGGATGNYGYTF.

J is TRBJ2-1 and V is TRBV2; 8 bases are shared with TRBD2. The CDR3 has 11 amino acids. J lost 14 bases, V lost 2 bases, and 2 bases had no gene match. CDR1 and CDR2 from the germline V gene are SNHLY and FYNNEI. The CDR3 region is CASSESTSEFF. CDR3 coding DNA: TGTGCCAGCAGTGAATCGACTAGCGAGTTCTTC.

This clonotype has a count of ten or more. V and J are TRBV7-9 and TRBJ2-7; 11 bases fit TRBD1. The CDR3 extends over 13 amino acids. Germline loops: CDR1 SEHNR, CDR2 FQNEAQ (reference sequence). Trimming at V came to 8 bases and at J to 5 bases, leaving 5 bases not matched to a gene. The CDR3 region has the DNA TGTGCCAGCGAAAGGACAGGGGGCAACGAGCAGTACTTC. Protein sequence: CASERTGGNEQYF.

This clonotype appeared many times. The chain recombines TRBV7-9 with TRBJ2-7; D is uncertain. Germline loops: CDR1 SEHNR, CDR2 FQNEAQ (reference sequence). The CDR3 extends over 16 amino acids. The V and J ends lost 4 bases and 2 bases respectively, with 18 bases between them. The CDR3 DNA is TGTGCCAGCAGCTCCGATAGCCTCTTAAAGGCCTACGAGCAGTACTTC. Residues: CASSSDSLLKAYEQYF. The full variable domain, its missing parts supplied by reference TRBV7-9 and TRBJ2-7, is DTGVSQNPRHKITKRGQNVTFRCDPISEHNRLYWYRQTLGQGPEFLTYFQNEAQLEKSRLLSDRFSAERPKGSFSTLEIQRTEQGDSAMYLCASSSDSLLKAYEQYFGPGTRLTVT.

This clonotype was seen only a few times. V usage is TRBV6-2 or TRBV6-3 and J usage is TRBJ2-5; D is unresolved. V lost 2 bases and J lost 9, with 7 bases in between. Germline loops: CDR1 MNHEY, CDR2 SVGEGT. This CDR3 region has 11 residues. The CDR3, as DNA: TGTGCCAGCAGTTACCGCTTCGCCCAGTACTTC. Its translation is CASSYRFAQYF.

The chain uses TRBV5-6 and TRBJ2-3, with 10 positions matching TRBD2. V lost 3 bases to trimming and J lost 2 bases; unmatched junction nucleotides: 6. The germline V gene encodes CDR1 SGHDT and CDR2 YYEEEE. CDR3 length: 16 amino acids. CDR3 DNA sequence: TGTGCCAGCAGCTCAAGAGCGGGAGGGGACACAGATACGCAGTATTTT. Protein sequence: CASSSRAGGDTDTQYF.

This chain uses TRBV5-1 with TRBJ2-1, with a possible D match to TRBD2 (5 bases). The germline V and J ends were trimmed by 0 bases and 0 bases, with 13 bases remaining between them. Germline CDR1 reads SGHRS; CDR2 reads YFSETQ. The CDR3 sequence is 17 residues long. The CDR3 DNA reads TGCGCCAGCAGCTTGGGGCGGGTCGGGATCTCCTACAATGAGCAGTTCTTC. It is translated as CASSLGRVGISYNEQFF.

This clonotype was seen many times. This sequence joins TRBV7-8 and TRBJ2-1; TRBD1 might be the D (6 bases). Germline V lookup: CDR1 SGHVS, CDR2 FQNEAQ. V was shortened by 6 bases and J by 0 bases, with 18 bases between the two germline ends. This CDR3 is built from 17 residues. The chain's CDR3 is CASRRSTGPASYNEQFF. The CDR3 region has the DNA TGTGCCAGCAGGCGATCGACAGGTCCCGCCTCCTACAATGAGCAGTTCTTC.

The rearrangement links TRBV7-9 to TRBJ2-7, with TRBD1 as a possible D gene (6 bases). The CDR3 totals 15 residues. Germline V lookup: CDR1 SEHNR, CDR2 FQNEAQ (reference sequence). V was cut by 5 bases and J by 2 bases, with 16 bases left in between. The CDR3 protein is CASSLGQSFPYEQYF. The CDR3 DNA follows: TGTGCCAGCAGCCTGGGACAAAGTTTCCCCTACGAGCAGTACTTC.

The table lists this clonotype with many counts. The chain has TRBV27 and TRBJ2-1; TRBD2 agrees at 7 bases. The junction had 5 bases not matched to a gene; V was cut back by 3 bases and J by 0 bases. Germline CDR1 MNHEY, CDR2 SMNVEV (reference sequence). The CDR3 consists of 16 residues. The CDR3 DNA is TGTGCCAGCAGTTTCACTAGCGTTAGCTCCTACAATGAGCAGTTCTTC. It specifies CASSFTSVSSYNEQFF.

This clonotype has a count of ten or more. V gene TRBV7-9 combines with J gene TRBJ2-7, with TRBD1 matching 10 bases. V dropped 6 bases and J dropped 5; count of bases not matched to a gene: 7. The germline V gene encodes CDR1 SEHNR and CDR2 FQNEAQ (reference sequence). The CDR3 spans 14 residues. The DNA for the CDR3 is TGTGCCAGCAGAGCCGGGACAGGGGTCAACGAGCAGTACTTC. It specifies CASRAGTGVNEQYF.

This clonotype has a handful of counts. CDR3 in DNA: TGTGCCATCAGTGAGCCGGGGGTGGACTATGGCTACACCTTC. This codes for CAISEPGVDYGYTF. V gene TRBV10-3 combines with J gene TRBJ1-2; D may be TRBD1 (5 bases). The CDR3 contains 14 residues. CDR1 is ENHRY and CDR2 is SYGVKD in the germline V gene. The V and J ends lost 2 bases and 3 bases respectively, with 10 bases between them.

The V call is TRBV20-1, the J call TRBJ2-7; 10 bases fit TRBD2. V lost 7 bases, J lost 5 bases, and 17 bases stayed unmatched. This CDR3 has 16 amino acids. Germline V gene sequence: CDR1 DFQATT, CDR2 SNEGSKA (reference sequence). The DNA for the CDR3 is TGCAGTGTCAGTCCCCTCCCTAGCGGGAGTAGTGACGAGCAGTACTTC. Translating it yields CSVSPLPSGSSDEQYF.

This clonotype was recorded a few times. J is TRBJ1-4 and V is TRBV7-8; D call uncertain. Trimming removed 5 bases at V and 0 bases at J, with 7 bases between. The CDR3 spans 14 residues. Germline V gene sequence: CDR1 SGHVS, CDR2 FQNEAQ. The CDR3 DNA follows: TGTGCCAGCAGCCGCATCTCAACTAATGAAAAACTGTTTTTT. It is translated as CASSRISTNEKLFF.

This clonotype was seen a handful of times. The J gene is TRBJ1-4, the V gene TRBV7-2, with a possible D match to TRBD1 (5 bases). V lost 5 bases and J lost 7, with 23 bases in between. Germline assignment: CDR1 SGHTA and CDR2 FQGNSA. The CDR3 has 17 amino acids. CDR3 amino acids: CASSNSDLGGGSEKLFF. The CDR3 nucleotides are TGTGCCAGCAGCAACTCTGACTTGGGGGGAGGGAGTGAAAAACTGTTTTTT.

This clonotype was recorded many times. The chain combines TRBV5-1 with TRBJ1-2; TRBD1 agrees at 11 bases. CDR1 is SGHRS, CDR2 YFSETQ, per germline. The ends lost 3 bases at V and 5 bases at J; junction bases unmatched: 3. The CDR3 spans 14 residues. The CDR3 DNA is TGCGCCAGCAGCTGGGACAGGGGGGAGTATGGCTACACCTTC. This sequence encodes CASSWDRGEYGYTF.